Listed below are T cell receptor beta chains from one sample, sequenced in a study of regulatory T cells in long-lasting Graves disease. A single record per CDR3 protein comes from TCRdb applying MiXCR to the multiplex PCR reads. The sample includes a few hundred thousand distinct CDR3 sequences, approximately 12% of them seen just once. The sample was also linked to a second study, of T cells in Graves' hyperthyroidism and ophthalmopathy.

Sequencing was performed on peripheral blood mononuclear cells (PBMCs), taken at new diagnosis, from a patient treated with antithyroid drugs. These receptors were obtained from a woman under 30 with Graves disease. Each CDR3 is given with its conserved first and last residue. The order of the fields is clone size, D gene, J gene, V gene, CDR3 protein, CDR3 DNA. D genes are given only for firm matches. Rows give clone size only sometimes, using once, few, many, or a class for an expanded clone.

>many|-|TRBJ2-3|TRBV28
CASRLGPLGTDTQYF
TGTGCCAGCAGACTCGGACCTCTGGGCACAGATACGCAGTATTTT
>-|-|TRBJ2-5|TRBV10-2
CACTTANQETQYF
TGCGCCTGTACTACGGCGAACCAAGAGACCCAGTACTTC
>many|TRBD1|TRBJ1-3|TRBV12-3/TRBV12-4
CASRSGTGENTIYF
TGTGCCAGCAGAAGCGGGACAGGGGAAAACACCATATATTTT
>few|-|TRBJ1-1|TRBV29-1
CSASGTPTEAFF
TGCAGCGCCTCCGGGACACCCACTGAAGCTTTCTTT
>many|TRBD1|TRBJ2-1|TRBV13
CASSPPNRGPFNEQFF
TGTGCCAGCAGCCCACCTAACAGGGGACCCTTCAATGAGCAGTTCTTC
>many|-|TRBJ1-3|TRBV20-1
CSARLRDFSGNTIYF
TGCAGTGCTAGACTACGGGACTTTTCTGGAAACACCATATATTTT
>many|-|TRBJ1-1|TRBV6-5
CASSYSAAPRGTEAFF
TGTGCCAGCAGTTACTCGGCAGCCCCGAGGGGTACTGAAGCTTTCTTT
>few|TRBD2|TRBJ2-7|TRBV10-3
CAIGTPAGTSGSTPRYYEQYF
TGTGCCATCGGGACCCCTGCCGGGACTAGCGGGAGTACCCCGCGGTACTACGAGCAGTACTTC
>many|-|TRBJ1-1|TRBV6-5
CASSYLQEDTEAFF
TGTGCCAGCAGTTACCTACAGGAGGACACTGAAGCTTTCTTT
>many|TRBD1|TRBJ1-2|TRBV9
CASSLTGAGYGYTF
TGTGCCAGCAGCTTAACAGGGGCGGGATATGGCTACACCTTC
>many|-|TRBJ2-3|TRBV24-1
CATSDFSTDTQYF
TGTGCCACCAGTGATTTTAGCACAGATACGCAGTATTTT
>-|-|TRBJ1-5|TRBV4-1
CASSQGVGHSPRQPQHF
TGCGCCAGCAGCCAAGGAGTGGGACACTCGCCTCGGCAGCCCCAGCATTTT
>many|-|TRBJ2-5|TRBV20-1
CSARDASGVETQYF
TGCAGTGCTAGAGACGCCTCGGGAGTAGAGACCCAGTACTTC
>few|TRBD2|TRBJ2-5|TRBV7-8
CASSLEASGRQGTQYF
TGTGCCAGCAGCTTAGAGGCTAGCGGGAGACAAGGGACCCAGTACTTC
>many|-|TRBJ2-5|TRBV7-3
CASSLTGIGETQYF
TGTGCCAGCAGCTTAACGGGGATAGGAGAGACCCAGTACTTC
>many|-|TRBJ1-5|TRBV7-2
CASSLLWYQPQHF
TGTGCCAGCAGCTTATTGTGGTATCAGCCCCAGCATTTT
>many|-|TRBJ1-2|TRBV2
CASSFRSSGYTF
TGTGCCAGCAGCTTTCGGTCCTCAGGCTACACCTTC
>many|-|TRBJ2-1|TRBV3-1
CASSQARGAEQFF
TGTGCCAGCAGCCAAGCTCGTGGGGCTGAGCAGTTCTTC
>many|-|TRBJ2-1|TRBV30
CACKHQKTYNEQFF
TGTGCCTGTAAACACCAAAAAACCTACAATGAGCAGTTCTTC
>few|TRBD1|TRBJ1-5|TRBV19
CASSLGQVPQHF
TGTGCCAGTAGTTTGGGACAGGTGCCCCAGCATTTT
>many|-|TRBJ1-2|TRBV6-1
CASGTHRPYGYTF
TGTGCCAGCGGTACTCACCGACCCTATGGCTACACCTTC
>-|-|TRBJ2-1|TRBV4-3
CASSQEEFSVNEQFF
TGCGCCAGCAGCCAAGAAGAATTTAGTGTCAATGAGCAGTTCTTC
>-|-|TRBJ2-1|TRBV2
CASEYVDEQFF
TGTGCCAGCGAGTATGTTGATGAGCAGTTCTTC
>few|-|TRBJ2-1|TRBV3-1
CASSPTASEQFF
TGTGCCAGCAGCCCCACGGCGTCTGAGCAGTTCTTC
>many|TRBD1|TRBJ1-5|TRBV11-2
CASNNLKDTQGRDNQPQHF
TGTGCCAGCAACAACCTCAAAGACACACAGGGGCGGGACAATCAGCCCCAGCATTTT
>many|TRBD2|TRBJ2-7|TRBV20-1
CSSTPLAGGPRYEQYF
TGCAGTTCTACCCCCCTAGCGGGAGGGCCTCGGTACGAGCAGTACTTC
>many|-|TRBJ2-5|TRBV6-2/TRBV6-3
CASSEGWRETQYF
TGTGCCAGCAGTGAAGGGTGGCGAGAGACCCAGTACTTC
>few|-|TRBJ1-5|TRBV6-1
CASSKNAGGNQPQHF
TGTGCCAGCAGTAAAAACGCCGGGGGCAATCAGCCCCAGCATTTT
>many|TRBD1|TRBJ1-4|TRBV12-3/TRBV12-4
CASQPQGGTNEKLFF
TGTGCCAGCCAGCCCCAGGGGGGGACTAATGAAAAACTGTTTTTT
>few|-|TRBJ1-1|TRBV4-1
CASSQVLGGNTEAFF
TGCGCCAGCAGCCAAGTTCTTGGCGGGAACACTGAAGCTTTCTTT
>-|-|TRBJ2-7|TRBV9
CASSPTPNWGYEQYF
TGTGCCAGCAGCCCTACACCCAACTGGGGCTACGAGCAGTACTTC
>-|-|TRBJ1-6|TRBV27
CASSLDPGDPLHF
TGTGCCAGCAGTTTAGATCCGGGGGACCCCCTCCACTTT
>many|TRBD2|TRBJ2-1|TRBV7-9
CASSRDLLAGSYNEQFF
TGTGCCAGCAGCCGAGATCTACTAGCGGGCTCCTACAATGAGCAGTTCTTC
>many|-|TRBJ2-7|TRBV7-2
CASSLFAGQGEQYF
TGTGCCAGCAGCTTATTTGCAGGGCAGGGCGAGCAGTACTTC
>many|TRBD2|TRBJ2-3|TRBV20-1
CSAPGGSAATDTQYF
TGCAGTGCTCCCGGCGGGAGTGCGGCCACAGATACGCAGTATTTT
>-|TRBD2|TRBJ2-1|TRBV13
CASSLEFTAGEGYNEQFF
TGTGCCAGCAGCTTAGAGTTTACAGCGGGAGAAGGTTACAATGAGCAGTTCTTC
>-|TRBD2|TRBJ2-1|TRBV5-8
CGGGAPSSYNEQFF
TGCGGCGGGGGGGCCCCCAGCTCCTACAATGAGCAGTTCTTC
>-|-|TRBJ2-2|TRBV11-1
CASSLLRTYANTGELFF
TGTGCCAGCAGCTTACTCAGGACGTACGCGAACACCGGGGAGCTGTTTTTT
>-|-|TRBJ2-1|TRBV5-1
CASSLPGTSSNEQFF
TGCGCCAGCAGCTTGCCCGGGACGTCATCCAATGAGCAGTTCTTC